Below, 22 T cell receptor beta chains from the same sample are listed, as sequenced in a study of blood T cell repertoires in COVID-19. The method was immunoSEQ multiplex PCR; TCRdb's version includes in-frame clones alone and lacks a portion of them. Among roughly 100,000 clones listed, roughly 84% were seen once. Sequenced sample: peripheral blood. The receptor set was obtained from a human donor in a cohort sampled during active COVID-19.

This clone was recorded once. This chain links TRBV25-1 with TRBJ1-5; D is possibly TRBD1 (6 bases). The CDR3 has 16 residues. V was cut by 4 bases and J by 0 bases, with 13 bases left in between. CDR1 is MGHDK and CDR2 is SYGVNS in the germline V gene. The CDR3 here is CASSAGGPYSNQPQHF. Written as DNA, the CDR3 is TGTGCCAGCAGTGCGGGGGGCCCTTATAGCAATCAGCCCCAGCATTTT.

This clone was seen once. The V call is TRBV7-2, the J call TRBJ2-4; 7 positions match TRBD2. The CDR3 consists of 18 residues. V was clipped by 5 bases and J by 4 bases; unmatched bases: 17. CDR1 is SGHTA, CDR2 FQGNSA, per germline. CDR3 loop: CASSPRWGRDGGKNIQYF. In DNA form, the CDR3 reads TGTGCCAGCAGCCCACGATGGGGGAGGGACGGCGGTAAAAACATTCAGTACTTC.

The chain has TRBV11-2 and TRBJ2-1; 9 bases align to TRBD2. The V gene's germline CDR1 is SGHAT and CDR2 FQNNGV. CDR3 size: 17 residues. The junction had 12 bases not matched to a gene; V was cut back by 5 bases and J by 4 bases. CDR3: CASSPFYSAGGYNEQFF. CDR3 nucleotide sequence: TGTGCCAGCAGCCCCTTTTATTCCGCGGGGGGGTACAATGAGCAGTTCTTC.

This clone has only one observation. V and J are TRBV18 and TRBJ1-1; no clear D gene. Deletions cut 1 base from V and 4 bases from J, with 13 bases between. This CDR3 contains 15 residues. Germline V gene data show CDR1 as KGHSH and CDR2 as LQKENI. Written as DNA, the CDR3 is TGTGCCAGCTCACCACGCGGCAGCTCTATCACTGAAGCTTTCTTT. This gives the protein CASSPRGSSITEAFF.

The rearrangement uses TRBV7-3 and TRBJ1-2; 9 bases fit TRBD1. CDR3 length: 16 amino acids. The trim removed 0 bases at V and 7 bases at J, leaving 9 bases unmatched. CDR1 and CDR2 from the germline V gene are SGHTA and FQGTGA. The CDR3 bases are TGTGCCAGCAGCTTAACGGTCCGGGACAGGGAAGGTGGCTACACCTTC. This gives the protein CASSLTVRDREGGYTF.

The rearrangement links TRBV6-2 or TRBV6-3 to TRBJ2-7; D perhaps matches TRBD2 (5 bases). Trimming took 5 bases from V and 4 from J, leaving 18 bases between them. The CDR3 is 15 residues long. Germline CDR1 reads MNHEY; CDR2 reads SVGEGT. CDR3 loop: CASSRRVSGRYEQYF. The CDR3 DNA reads TGTGCCAGCAGTCGACGGGTTTCGGGGAGATACGAGCAGTACTTC.

J is TRBJ2-3 and V is TRBV5-4; tentatively, D is TRBD2 (6 bases). With 4 bases removed from V and 5 bases from J, the gap between germline ends came to 17 bases. CDR3 length equals 15 residues. Germline CDR1 and CDR2: SGHNT and YYREEE (reference sequence). The CDR3 bases are TGTGCCAGCAGCCCTCGCGGGGAGTCTCGAGATACGCAGTATTTT. It translates to CASSPRGESRDTQYF.

The chain carries TRBV2 and TRBJ1-4, with 7 bases identical to TRBD1. V was pared by 5 bases and J by 8 bases, with 2 bases of the junction left unmatched. Germline V gives CDR1 SNHLY, CDR2 FYNNEI. The CDR3 runs 12 residues. CDR3 amino acids: CASSTDREKLFF. Written as DNA, the CDR3 is TGTGCCAGCAGTACGGACAGGGAAAAACTGTTTTTT.

The CDR3 is CASSLAYVGGGTDTQYF. DNA for the CDR3: TGCGCCAGCAGCTTGGCGTATGTGGGCGGGGGCACAGATACGCAGTATTTT. The V and J genes are TRBV5-1 and TRBJ2-3; weak D call: TRBD2 (6 bases). V lost 0 bases, J lost 1 base, and 15 bases lay in between. Germline CDR1 reads SGHRS; CDR2 reads YFSETQ. This CDR3 is 17 amino acids long.

The chain is built from TRBV6-1 and TRBJ1-4, with 8 bases fitting TRBD1. J lost 5 bases, V lost 4 bases, and 9 bases had no gene match. The CDR3 sequence is 16 residues long. CDR1 is MNHNS and CDR2 is SASEGT in the germline V gene. The CDR3: CASSARGDRLNEKLFF. CDR3 nucleotide sequence: TGTGCCAGCAGTGCCCGTGGGGACAGGTTGAATGAAAAACTGTTTTTT.

The genes are TRBV13 and TRBJ2-2, with D uncertain. The V gene's germline CDR1 is PRHDT and CDR2 FYEKMQ (reference sequence). V lost 5 bases and J lost 7, with 14 bases in between. This CDR3 region has 14 residues. The chain's CDR3 is CASSTYRTGGELFF. Here the CDR3 DNA reads TGTGCCAGCAGCACCTACCGAACGGGCGGGGAGCTGTTTTTT.

V and J are TRBV9 and TRBJ2-3, with D possibly being TRBD2 (5 bases). The CDR3 extends over 14 amino acids. V shed 6 bases and J shed 6 bases, with 17 bases lying between them. Germline V gene lookup returns CDR1 SGDLS and CDR2 YYNGEE. CDR3 coding DNA: TGTGCCAGCACGAACGGTATCACTAGGGATACGCAGTATTTT. It codes for CASTNGITRDTQYF.

The CDR3 here is CASSLAYRYGNQPQHF. Written as DNA, the CDR3 is TGTGCCAGCAGCTTAGCATATAGATATGGCAATCAGCCCCAGCATTTT. V gene TRBV7-8 combines with J gene TRBJ1-5; D ambiguous. Germline V CDR1 and CDR2: SGHVS, FQNEAQ. CDR3 length: 16 residues. V lost 0 bases, J lost 2 bases, and 11 bases lay in between.

The chain uses TRBV2 and TRBJ2-5; the D gene is possibly TRBD1 (5 bases). The CDR3 extends over 13 amino acids. V was pared by 7 bases and J by 1 base, with 10 bases between. Looked up from germline, CDR1 is SNHLY and CDR2 is FYNNEI. DNA for the CDR3: TGTGCCAGCATTAGACAGACCCAAGAGACCCAGTACTTC. Its protein product is CASIRQTQETQYF.

V is TRBV7-2 and J is TRBJ2-3; 13 bases map to TRBD2. Germline CDR1 and CDR2: SGHTA and FQGNSA. This CDR3 contains 17 residues. The trim removed 0 bases at V and 5 bases at J, leaving 5 bases unmatched. The CDR3 DNA follows: TGTGCCAGCAGCTTAGCGGGACTAGCGGGGAGTAGAGATACGCAGTATTTT. Its translation: CASSLAGLAGSRDTQYF. Based on the CDR3 plus reference TRBV7-2 and TRBJ2-3, the full variable domain is GAGVSQSPSNKVTEKGKDVELRCDPISGHTALYWYRQSLGQGLEFLIYFQGNSAPDKSGLPSDRFSAERTGGSVSTLTIQRTQQEDSAVYLCASSLAGLAGSRDTQYFGPGTRLTVL.

The chain recombines TRBV7-2 with TRBJ2-7; 8 bases agree with TRBD2. This CDR3 comprises 16 residues. V lost 5 bases, J lost 6 bases, and 15 bases stayed unmatched. CDR1 is SGHTA, CDR2 FQGNSA, per germline. CDR3 in amino acids: CASSLDGGGPHREQYF. The CDR3 bases are TGTGCCAGCAGCCTAGACGGGGGGGGACCACACCGCGAGCAGTACTTC.

The chain employs TRBV19 and TRBJ1-4, with 11 bases that match TRBD1. Looked up from germline, CDR1 is LNHDA and CDR2 is SQIVND (reference sequence). The J segment lost 7 bases and the V segment lost 3 bases, leaving 4 bases of the junction unmatched. This CDR3 region has 15 residues. The CDR3 region has the DNA TGTGCCAGTAGTATTGGGGGACAGGGGGGTGAAAAACTGTTTTTT. It specifies CASSIGGQGGEKLFF.

This chain connects TRBV19 to TRBJ2-5; no reliable D call. This CDR3 spans 13 amino acids. Per germline, CDR1 LNHDA and CDR2 SQIVND (reference sequence). Trimming stripped 3 bases from V and 7 bases from J, with 12 bases between. CDR3 sequence (DNA): TGTGCCAGTAGTATCTCCAGTGGTGGGACCCAGTACTTC. It yields the protein CASSISSGGTQYF.

There are a few counts of this clone. This chain uses TRBV6-5 with TRBJ1-6, with D uncertain. The CDR3 runs to 15 residues. The ends were cut back, 8 bases at V and 3 bases at J, with 14 bases in the middle. Germline V CDR1 and CDR2: MNHEY, SVGAGI. The CDR3 DNA sequence: TGTGCCAGCTCCCTCACTGCGGGCTATAATTCACCCCTCCACTTT. It encodes CASSLTAGYNSPLHF.

This clone was seen once. J is TRBJ1-2 and V is TRBV7-2; D is undetermined. In germline, CDR1 is SGHTA, CDR2 FQGNSA. The CDR3 contains 14 residues. Trimming shortened V by 6 bases and J by 0 bases, and 11 bases separated the two germline ends. CDR3 region: CASRFSQANYGYTF. The CDR3 DNA reads TGTGCCAGCAGGTTTTCCCAGGCTAACTATGGCTACACCTTC. Looking up the rest from reference TRBV7-2 and TRBJ1-2 gives the full variable domain: GAGVSQSPSNKVTEKGKDVELRCDPISGHTALYWYRQSLGQGLEFLIYFQGNSAPDKSGLPSDRFSAERTGGSVSTLTIQRTQQEDSAVYLCASRFSQANYGYTFGSGTRLTVV.

The chain combines TRBV7-2 with TRBJ2-3; D is undetermined. The ends were cut back, 5 bases at V and 2 bases at J, with 17 bases in the middle. Germline assignment: CDR1 SGHTA and CDR2 FQGNSA. CDR3 size: 16 residues. The CDR3 DNA reads as TGTGCCAGCAGCCAAACCTTAGTTGCTACCACAGATACGCAGTATTTT. Translation: CASSQTLVATTDTQYF.

This clone appeared a single time. The chain employs TRBV9 and TRBJ2-2, with D possibly being TRBD1 (6 bases). The V and J ends lost 3 bases and 0 bases respectively, with 33 bases between them. The CDR3 spans 23 residues. CDR1 SGDLS and CDR2 YYNGEE come from the germline V gene. The CDR3 reads CASSAHDLRLGHLRGPNTGELFF. The CDR3 DNA is TGTGCCAGCAGCGCGCACGACCTCCGACTGGGACACCTCCGTGGGCCGAACACCGGGGAGCTGTTTTTT. The full variable domain, rest sourced from reference TRBV9 and TRBJ2-2, is DSGVTQTPKHLITATGQRVTLRCSPRSGDLSVYWYQQSLDQGLQFLIQYYNGEERAKGNILERFSAQQFPDLHSELNLSSLELGDSALYFCASSAHDLRLGHLRGPNTGELFFGEGSRLTVL.